Presented here are 20 T cell receptor beta chains from one specimen sequenced in a study of cytomegalovirus exposure and HLA in healthy donors (dated by TCRdb to about 2017). Library preparation employed the immunoSEQ multiplex PCR assay. The multiplex PCR relied on a mix of 60 forward primers for TCR Vbeta segments and 13 reverse primers for TCR Jbeta segments. TCRdb's version of the immuneACCESS table is confined to in-frame rearrangements and falls short of the full clone set. An unresolved V gene accounts for under half of the shortfall where checked; the remainder is of unknown origin. The sample has around 44,000 clones on record. The ten top clones hold about 6% of the sample. The sequencing sample was made of PBMCs. The source is a male donor in good health and CMV-seropositive.

This chain connects TRBV19 to TRBJ1-4; D remains unclear. CDR3 length: 10 residues. The germline V gene has CDR1 LNHDA and CDR2 SQIVND (reference sequence). V lost 8 bases to trimming and J lost 7 bases, with 5 bases between them. CDR3 coding DNA: TGTGCCAGTCTCGGTGAAAAACTGTTTTTT. Its protein is CASLGEKLFF.

J is TRBJ2-1 and V is TRBV13, with a weak D call TRBD2 (6 bases). The CDR3 extends over 15 amino acids. Germline V CDR1 and CDR2: PRHDT, FYEKMQ (reference sequence). V lost 1 base and J 9 bases, leaving 16 bases between the germline ends. Here the CDR3 reads CASSLERQPGGEQFF. For the CDR3, the DNA is TGTGCCAGCAGCTTAGAGAGGCAGCCCGGGGGTGAGCAGTTCTTC.

This rearrangement joins TRBV19 to TRBJ1-4, with TRBD1 matching 7 bases. There are 13 residues in the CDR3. Looked up from germline, CDR1 is LNHDA and CDR2 is SQIVND (reference sequence). V lost 5 bases, J lost 6 bases, and 3 bases stayed unmatched. CDR3 DNA sequence: TGTGCCAGTAGTTTCACAGGGGATGAAAAACTGTTTTTT. The encoded protein is CASSFTGDEKLFF.

V gene TRBV5-5 combines with J gene TRBJ2-3; possibly TRBD2 for D (6 bases). Trimming shortened V by 0 bases and J by 2 bases, and 13 bases separated the two germline ends. The CDR3 is 16 amino acids. CDR1 and CDR2 from the germline V gene are SGHKS and YYEKEE (reference sequence). The CDR3 region has the DNA TGTGCCAGCAGCTTGGCAGTCGGGGGAGCCACAGATACGCAGTATTTT. Its protein is CASSLAVGGATDTQYF.

V is TRBV7-9 and J is TRBJ1-4; 7 bases are a match to TRBD1. Germline V gives CDR1 SEHNR, CDR2 FQNEAQ (reference sequence). CDR3 length equals 14 residues. The ends lost 5 bases at V and 6 bases at J; junction bases unmatched: 6. CDR3 region: CASSVQGRDEKLFF. In nucleotides, the CDR3 is TGTGCCAGCAGCGTACAGGGGAGAGATGAAAAACTGTTTTTT. The complete variable domain, with remaining parts taken from reference TRBV7-9 and TRBJ1-4, reads DTGVSQNPRHKITKRGQNVTFRCDPISEHNRLYWYRQTLGQGPEFLTYFQNEAQLEKSRLLSDRFSAERPKGSFSTLEIQRTEQGDSAMYLCASSVQGRDEKLFFGSGTQLSVL.

The rearrangement uses TRBV6-5 and TRBJ2-3; 10 bases are shared with TRBD2. Germline V gene data show CDR1 as MNHEY and CDR2 as SVGAGI. V gave up 4 bases and J gave up 3 bases; unmatched junction bases: 4. The CDR3 is made up of 15 amino acids. CDR3 residues: CASSWTSGGTDTQYF. The DNA for the CDR3 is TGTGCCAGCAGTTGGACTAGCGGAGGGACAGATACGCAGTATTTT.

The V and J genes are TRBV23-1 and TRBJ2-3; 7 bases agree with TRBD2. TRBV23-1 counts as an open reading frame of uncertain function. V was clipped by 4 bases and J by 2 bases; unmatched bases: 12. The CDR3 consists of 17 residues. CDR3 amino acids: CASSPQTGRDYTDTQYF. The DNA of the CDR3 is TGCGCCAGCAGTCCCCAAACGGGCAGGGACTACACAGATACGCAGTATTTT.

The chain links TRBV6-1 to TRBJ2-7; a possible D gene is TRBD1 (5 bases). The CDR3 runs to 16 residues. V was clipped by 2 bases and J by 2 bases, with 16 bases between them. Germline CDR1 and CDR2: MNHNS and SASEGT. CDR3 in DNA: TGTGCCAGCAGTGAATTGTTGGGGCAGGGCCCCTACGAGCAGTACTTC. It is translated as CASSELLGQGPYEQYF.

The chain uses TRBV5-6 and TRBJ1-2; D is perhaps TRBD1 (6 bases). Germline CDR1 is SGHDT and CDR2 is YYEEEE. The V gene lost 4 bases and the J gene lost 5 bases, with 21 bases spanning the gap. The CDR3 covers 16 residues. In DNA, the CDR3 is TGTGCCAGCAGCCCAGAATTCGGGGGGCGTACGTATGGCTACACCTTC. This sequence encodes CASSPEFGGRTYGYTF. The whole variable domain, remainder taken from reference TRBV5-6 and TRBJ1-2, is DAGVTQSPTHLIKTRGQQVTLRCSPKSGHDTVSWYQQALGQGPQFIFQYYEEEERQRGNFPDRFSGHQFPNYSSELNVNALLLGDSALYLCASSPEFGGRTYGYTFGSGTRLTVV.

The V and J genes are TRBV4-3 and TRBJ1-2; tentative D call: TRBD1 (6 bases). Trimming left V 1 base short and J 4 bases short, with 13 bases between. The CDR3 is made up of 15 amino acids. The germline CDR1 and CDR2 sequences are LGHNA and YSLEER. The CDR3 loop is CASSQGPKGGYGYTF. CDR3 in DNA: TGCGCCAGCAGCCAAGGCCCCAAAGGGGGCTATGGCTACACCTTC.

V is TRBV4-1 and J is TRBJ2-7; 9 bases are shared with TRBD2. Unmatched junction bases numbered 7, after V lost 0 bases and J lost 1 base. In germline, CDR1 is MGHRA, CDR2 YSYEKL. The CDR3 length is 17 residues. The CDR3 DNA reads as TGCGCCAGCAGCCAAGATTATCGCGGGGGGGCTTCCTACGAGCAGTACTTC. This encodes CASSQDYRGGASYEQYF.

The chain employs TRBV7-2 and TRBJ2-7, with unresolved D. The CDR3 covers 13 residues. Germline V CDR1 and CDR2: SGHTA, FQGNSA. V lost 1 base to trimming and J lost 2 bases, with 6 bases between them. The CDR3 here is CASSLDRTYEQYF. As DNA, the CDR3 is TGTGCCAGCAGCTTAGACAGAACCTACGAGCAGTACTTC. The variable domain in full, completed from reference TRBV7-2 and TRBJ2-7, reads GAGVSQSPSNKVTEKGKDVELRCDPISGHTALYWYRQSLGQGLEFLIYFQGNSAPDKSGLPSDRFSAERTGGSVSTLTIQRTQQEDSAVYLCASSLDRTYEQYFGPGTRLTVT.

V and J are TRBV27 and TRBJ2-2, with D perhaps matching TRBD2 (6 bases). V was shortened by 5 bases and J by 1 base, with 26 bases between the two germline ends. The germline V gene encodes CDR1 MNHEY and CDR2 SMNVEV (reference sequence). The CDR3 totals 20 residues. The CDR3 is CASSPGRSFARRVNTGELFF. CDR3 in DNA: TGTGCCAGCAGTCCCGGCCGGTCCTTCGCCCGGAGGGTGAACACCGGGGAGCTGTTTTTT.

The chain has TRBV19 and TRBJ2-1; TRBD1 agrees at 7 bases. Per germline, CDR1 LNHDA and CDR2 SQIVND (reference sequence). The length of the CDR3 is 17 residues. V trimming: 2 bases; J trimming: 7 bases; junction bases outside the gene matches: 14. The CDR3 sequence is CASSIRRHQTGVNEQFF. The CDR3 DNA reads TGTGCCAGTAGTATACGCCGACATCAAACAGGGGTAAATGAGCAGTTCTTC.

This chain's CDR3 is CASSSGQGEMDEQYF. In DNA form, the CDR3 reads TGTGCCAGCAGCTCGGGACAGGGGGAGATGGACGAGCAGTACTTC. V gene TRBV11-3 combines with J gene TRBJ2-7, with 11 bases lining up with TRBD1. The germline CDR1 and CDR2 sequences are SGHNT and YENEEA. V was pared by 4 bases and J by 5 bases, with 7 bases of the junction left unmatched. The CDR3 sequence is 15 residues long.

Concerning this clone: A junction boundary mismatches the germline segment, possibly from a read error. The V gene is TRBV18, the J gene TRBJ2-3, with 8 bases matching TRBD2. Germline V gives CDR1 KGHSH, CDR2 LQKENI. The CDR3 runs 11 residues. This CDR3 reads CASSPGGVFHF. The CDR3 nucleotides read TGTGCCAGCTCACCCGGGGGGGTCTTCCATTTT.

The V call is TRBV4-2, the J call TRBJ1-1; TRBD1 agrees at 10 bases. V lost 5 bases and J lost 1; bases outside the gene matches: 7. The CDR3 consists of 16 residues. CDR1 and CDR2 from the germline V gene are LGHNA and YNFKEQ. In DNA form, the CDR3 reads TGTGCCAGCAGCTACCCAAGGACAGGGGGGAACACTGAAGCTTTCTTT. Amino acid sequence: CASSYPRTGGNTEAFF.

The V call is TRBV5-1, the J call TRBJ1-2; TRBD1 aligns across 8 bases. Germline V gene data show CDR1 as SGHRS and CDR2 as YFSETQ. There are 14 residues in the CDR3. V was pared by 4 bases and J by 0 bases, with 2 bases of the junction left unmatched. CDR3 sequence reads: CASSQDRANYGYTF. DNA for the CDR3: TGCGCCAGCAGCCAGGACAGGGCTAACTATGGCTACACCTTC.

CDR3 sequence: CASSPRDYYGYTF. CDR3 bases: TGTGCCAGCAGTCCCCGGGACTATTATGGCTACACCTTC. This rearrangement joins TRBV25-1 to TRBJ1-2, with D perhaps TRBD1 (5 bases). Germline CDR1 reads MGHDK; CDR2 reads SYGVNS. V was cut by 5 bases and J by 5 bases, with 12 bases left in between. This CDR3 is built from 13 residues.

The chain links TRBV28 to TRBJ1-5, with 7 bases matching TRBD1. The germline V gene encodes CDR1 MDHEN and CDR2 SYDVKM. The CDR3 extends over 14 amino acids. V trimming: 5 bases; J trimming: 0 bases; junction bases outside the gene matches: 1. The CDR3 sequence is CASSPGGSNQPQHF. The CDR3 DNA follows: TGTGCCAGCAGTCCAGGGGGTAGCAATCAGCCCCAGCATTTT.